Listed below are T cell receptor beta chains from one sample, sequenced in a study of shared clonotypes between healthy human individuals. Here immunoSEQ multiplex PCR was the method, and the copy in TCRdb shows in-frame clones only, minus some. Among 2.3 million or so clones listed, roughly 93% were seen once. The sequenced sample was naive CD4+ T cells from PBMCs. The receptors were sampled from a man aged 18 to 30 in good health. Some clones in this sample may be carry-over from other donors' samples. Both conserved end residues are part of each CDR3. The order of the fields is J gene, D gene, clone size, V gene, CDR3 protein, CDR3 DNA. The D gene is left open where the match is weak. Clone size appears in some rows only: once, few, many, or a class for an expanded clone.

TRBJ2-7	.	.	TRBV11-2	CASSLDSSYEQYF	TGTGCCAGCAGCTTAGATTCCAGCTACGAGCAGTACTTC
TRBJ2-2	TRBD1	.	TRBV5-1	CASSTTGMAGELFF	TGCGCCAGCAGCACGACAGGGATGGCCGGGGAGCTGTTTTTT
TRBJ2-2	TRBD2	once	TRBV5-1	CASSLLVAGSSGELFF	TGCGCCAGCAGCTTGTTGGTAGCGGGCTCCTCCGGGGAGCTGTTTTTT
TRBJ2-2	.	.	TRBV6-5	CASSKQGANTGELFF	TGTGCCAGCAGTAAACAGGGCGCGAACACCGGGGAGCTGTTTTTT
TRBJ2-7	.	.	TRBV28	CASSLEIGPQYF	TGTGCCAGCAGTTTAGAAATAGGACCGCAGTACTTC
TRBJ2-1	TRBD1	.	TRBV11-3	CASSSDRVPYNEQFF	TGTGCCAGCAGCTCCGACAGGGTCCCCTACAATGAGCAGTTCTTC
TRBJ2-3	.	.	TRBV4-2	CASSHRKTDGSTDTQYF	TGTGCCAGCAGCCACCGTAAAACAGATGGCTCCACAGATACGCAGTATTTT
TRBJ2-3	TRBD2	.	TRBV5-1	CASSLTSGYTDTQYF	TGCGCCAGCAGCTTGACTAGCGGGTACACAGATACGCAGTATTTT
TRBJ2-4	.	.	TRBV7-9	CASSLIGGQGGVQYF	TGTGCCAGCAGCTTAATTGGAGGTCAGGGGGGCGTTCAGTACTTC
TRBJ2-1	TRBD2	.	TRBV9	CASSATSGVYNEQFF	TGTGCCAGCAGCGCGACTAGCGGGGTCTACAATGAGCAGTTCTTC
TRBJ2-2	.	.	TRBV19	CASSTRDTGELFF	TGTGCCAGTAGTACCAGGGACACCGGGGAGCTGTTTTTT
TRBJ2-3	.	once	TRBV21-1	CASSKAGTGRVDTQYF	TGTGCCAGCAGCAAAGCCGGGACAGGGCGGGTAGATACGCAGTATTTT
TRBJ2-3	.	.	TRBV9	CASSVWSAHTDTQYF	TGTGCCAGCAGCGTATGGTCTGCCCACACAGATACGCAGTATTTT
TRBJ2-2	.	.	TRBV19	CAVFKGTTGELFF	TGTGCCGTCTTCAAAGGGACCACCGGGGAGCTGTTTTTT
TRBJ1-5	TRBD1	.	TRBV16	CASSQSGRGLRSNQPQHF	TGTGCCAGCAGCCAATCTGGGAGGGGGCTTAGGAGCAATCAGCCCCAGCATTTT
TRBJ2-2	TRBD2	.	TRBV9	CASSPGGLYTGELFF	TGTGCCAGCAGCCCGGGGGGACTTTACACCGGGGAGCTGTTTTTT
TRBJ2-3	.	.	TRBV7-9	CASSLFILRTVLTDTQYF	TGTGCCAGCAGCTTATTCATACTCCGGACGGTCCTCACAGATACGCAGTATTTT
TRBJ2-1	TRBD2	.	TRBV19	CASSIGIAGSYNEQFF	TGTGCCAGTAGTATAGGGATAGCGGGCTCCTACAATGAGCAGTTCTTC
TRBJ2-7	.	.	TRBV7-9	CASSLAPSGSTYEQYF	TGTGCCAGCAGCTTAGCTCCGTCGGGTTCCACCTACGAGCAGTACTTC
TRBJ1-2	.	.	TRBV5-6	CASSLRGPPNYGYTF	TGTGCCAGCAGCTTGCGTGGTCCTCCAAACTATGGCTACACCTTC
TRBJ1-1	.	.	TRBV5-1	CASSLGLGNTEAFF	TGCGCCAGCAGCTTGGGATTGGGGAACACTGAAGCTTTCTTT
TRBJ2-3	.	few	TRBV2	CASRTSTDTQYF	TGTGCCAGCAGGACTAGCACAGATACGCAGTATTTT
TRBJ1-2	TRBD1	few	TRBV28	CASSSTGASGYTF	TGTGCCAGCAGTTCCACAGGGGCGAGTGGCTACACCTTC
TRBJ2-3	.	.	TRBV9	CASSVLGGASTDTQYF	TGTGCCAGCAGCGTATTAGGCGGGGCTAGCACAGATACGCAGTATTTT